A selection of T cell receptor beta chains follows, all from one sample in a study of shared clonotypes between healthy human individuals. The method was immunoSEQ multiplex PCR; TCRdb's version includes in-frame clones alone and lacks a portion of them. The profile shows approximately 2,000,000 clones, under 95% of them singletons. Material: naive CD4+ T cells from PBMCs. These receptor sequences come from a man between 18 and 35 years old in good health. Some clones in this sample may be carry-over from other donors' samples. CDR3s include the opening cysteine and the closing phenylalanine or tryptophan. The D gene is left open where the match is weak. Not every row has a clone size; where given, it reads once, few, many or a size class.

CDR3nt	CDR3aa	j_gene	v_gene	d_gene	abundance	len
TGTGCCAGCATATCCCATGCCTACGAGCAGTACTTC	CASISHAYEQYF	TRBJ2-7	TRBV28	.	.	12
TGTGCCACCAGCACGAAGCCGGAAGTCAGGGATACGCAGTATTTT	CATSTKPEVRDTQYF	TRBJ2-3	TRBV15	.	.	15
TGTGCCAGCAGTTCCCTTTTCCCGTTCTTC	CASSSLFPFF	TRBJ2-1	TRBV12-1	.	.	10
TGTGCCAGCTCACCAGGATTAACCTACGAGCAGTACTTC	CASSPGLTYEQYF	TRBJ2-7	TRBV18	.	.	13
TGTGCCTGGAGTGATGCGGCAGGGGGCTTCGGAGAGACCCAGTACTTC	CAWSDAAGGFGETQYF	TRBJ2-5	TRBV30	TRBD1	.	16
TGTGCCAGTCGATTGCTAGCGGGAGGGTACAATGAGCAGTTCTTC	CASRLLAGGYNEQFF	TRBJ2-1	TRBV19	TRBD2	once	15
TGTGCCAGCAGCTTAGAGGGCAGCTATGAAAAACTGTTTTTT	CASSLEGSYEKLFF	TRBJ1-4	TRBV7-8	.	once	14
TGTGCCGCGTCGATTAGCGGGAGATCCTACGAGCAGTACTTC	CAASISGRSYEQYF	TRBJ2-7	TRBV6-1	TRBD2	.	14
TGTGCCAGCAGCACCGGACAGGGGACAGATACGCAGTATTTT	CASSTGQGTDTQYF	TRBJ2-3	TRBV6-5	TRBD1	.	14
TGTGCCAGCAGTGAAGTTTTCGGTCCGGGGGGAGTGGTCGGAGAGCAGTACTTC	CASSEVFGPGGVVGEQYF	TRBJ2-7	TRBV6-1	TRBD2	.	18
TGTGCCAGCAGCGTAGGCCCCAACACTGAAGCTTTCTTT	CASSVGPNTEAFF	TRBJ1-1	TRBV9	.	.	13
TGTGCCAGCAGTTACTCGAGGGGGGGGCCCGGGAGGCTGTTTTTT	CASSYSRGGPGRLFF	TRBJ2-2	TRBV6-6	.	once	15
TGCGCCAGCAGCCAAGGGAGGTGGGGATCGACAGGAAGCTACGAGCAGTACTTC	CASSQGRWGSTGSYEQYF	TRBJ2-7	TRBV4-3	.	.	18
TGCGCCAGCAGCTTGGAAGGTCACGACGAGCAGTACTTC	CASSLEGHDEQYF	TRBJ2-7	TRBV5-1	.	.	13
TGTGCCAGCTCACGATCTGGGACGGTAGGCACAGATACGCAGTATTTT	CASSRSGTVGTDTQYF	TRBJ2-3	TRBV18	.	.	16
TGTGCCAGCAGGGGGTTTGGTCGGCGGGGCTACACCTTC	CASRGFGRRGYTF	TRBJ1-2	TRBV27	.	once	13
TGCGCCAGCAGCTTGGGGTCGGTTCTAGCGGGAAGAACCGGGGAGCTGTTTTTT	CASSLGSVLAGRTGELFF	TRBJ2-2	TRBV5-1	TRBD2	once	18
TGTGCCAGCAGCCTCAGGGACAGTTCATACGAGCAGTACTTC	CASSLRDSSYEQYF	TRBJ2-7	TRBV13	TRBD1	.	14
TGCAGCGTGGACCCTAGCACAGATACGCAGTATTTT	CSVDPSTDTQYF	TRBJ2-3	TRBV29-1	.	.	12
TGTGCCAGCAGCTATAAAGATTGGGCCCGGTCCGGAAAACTGTTTTTT	CASSYKDWARSGKLFF	TRBJ1-4	TRBV7-9	.	.	16
TGCAGCGTTTCAAATTGGGTGAGCATGAACACTGAAGCTTTCTTT	CSVSNWVSMNTEAFF	TRBJ1-1	TRBV29-1	.	.	15
TGTGCCAGCAGTTACTCGAAAAATTCACCCCTCCACTTT	CASSYSKNSPLHF	TRBJ1-6	TRBV6-5	.	once	13
TGTGCTAGTGCCTTCTCAGGAGGTCAGCCCCAGCATTTT	CASAFSGGQPQHF	TRBJ1-5	TRBV12-5	.	.	13
TGTGCCAGCAGCGTAGGTGGCACCTCCGAGGGAAACACCATATATTTT	CASSVGGTSEGNTIYF	TRBJ1-3	TRBV9	.	.	16
TGTGCCAGCAGCATCAGACGCCAAACTAATGAAAAACTGTTTTTT	CASSIRRQTNEKLFF	TRBJ1-4	TRBV11-2	.	.	15
TGTGCCAGCAGCTTAGCTGGGCCCCAGCAGTACTTC	CASSLAGPQQYF	TRBJ2-7	TRBV7-8	.	.	12
TGCAGCGTTGGAGGAAGGGTGAAAGATACGCAGTATTTT	CSVGGRVKDTQYF	TRBJ2-3	TRBV29-1	.	.	13
TGCAGCGTTGGCCAGGGGGCGCGGGGCACCGGGGAGCTGTTTTTT	CSVGQGARGTGELFF	TRBJ2-2	TRBV29-1	TRBD1	.	15
TGTGCCAGCTCACCAGTCCATGCAGGGGCTAATGAAAAACTGTTTTTT	CASSPVHAGANEKLFF	TRBJ1-4	TRBV18	.	.	16
TGTGCCAGCAGCTCCGCGGGTGGTAGTGGTCAGCCCCAGCATTTT	CASSSAGGSGQPQHF	TRBJ1-5	TRBV7-2	.	.	15
TGTGCCAGCAGCGTAGAGGGCTCTGGAGGCGGGGAGCTGTTTTTT	CASSVEGSGGGELFF	TRBJ2-2	TRBV9	.	.	15
TGTGCCAGCAGTGGGAGGTTGGCAAACACCGGGGAGCTGTTTTTT	CASSGRLANTGELFF	TRBJ2-2	TRBV2	.	.	15
TGCGCCAGCAGCCCCGGGGTAGCGGAGCCTATGTCCAATGAGCAGTTCTTC	CASSPGVAEPMSNEQFF	TRBJ2-1	TRBV5-1	.	.	17
TGTGCCAGCAGTCCGCCGGGGGGCCCGGGGGGTGGCTACACCTTC	CASSPPGGPGGGYTF	TRBJ1-2	TRBV28	.	.	15
TGCGCCAGCAGCCTTCGGCGGACGGGTGAGCAGTACTTC	CASSLRRTGEQYF	TRBJ2-7	TRBV4-1	.	.	13
TGTGCCAAGGGACTCCCCTACGAGCAGTACTTC	CAKGLPYEQYF	TRBJ2-7	TRBV6-1	.	.	11
TGTGCCAGCAGCCAAGATAGGAAGGGAGGGCCCAGTGAGCAGTTCTTC	CASSQDRKGGPSEQFF	TRBJ2-1	TRBV4-2	TRBD2	.	16
TGTGCCAGCAGCGCCCAGGGCTATGAGCAGTTCTTC	CASSAQGYEQFF	TRBJ2-1	TRBV2	.	.	12
TGTGCCAGCAGCGTCGGTGGGACAGGGGGCAGCTACGAGCAGTACTTC	CASSVGGTGGSYEQYF	TRBJ2-7	TRBV9	TRBD1	.	16
TGCGCCAGCAGTCTTTGGGGACAGGGCGAAAAACTGTTTTTT	CASSLWGQGEKLFF	TRBJ1-4	TRBV5-1	TRBD1	.	14
TGTGCCAGCAGGGGGAGTTTGGGCTACACCGGGGAGCTGTTTTTT	CASRGSLGYTGELFF	TRBJ2-2	TRBV5-8	.	.	15
TGCGCCAGCAGCTCCCCTCCGGGACAAGTCAACACTGAAGCTTTCTTT	CASSSPPGQVNTEAFF	TRBJ1-1	TRBV5-1	.	.	16
TGTGCCAGCAGCCCGCGGAAAGGGGGAAACTATGGCTACACCTTC	CASSPRKGGNYGYTF	TRBJ1-2	TRBV7-9	.	.	15
TGTGCCAGCAGCCCCGGACCCATCTACGAGCAGTACTTC	CASSPGPIYEQYF	TRBJ2-7	TRBV7-3	.	.	13
TGTGCCAGCAGCCCCTATAGCGGGAGCGCCTACGAGCAGTACTTC	CASSPYSGSAYEQYF	TRBJ2-7	TRBV9	TRBD2	.	15
TGTGCCAGCAGTATAAGGTCCAGGGGTGCGCAGTATTTT	CASSIRSRGAQYF	TRBJ2-3	TRBV28	.	once	13
TGTGCCAGCAGCAGCGGCGGCACCACCTTTTACAATGAGCAGTTCTTC	CASSSGGTTFYNEQFF	TRBJ2-1	TRBV21-1	.	.	16
TGTGCCAGCACCCTGACAGGGTCTAATGAAAAACTGTTTTTT	CASTLTGSNEKLFF	TRBJ1-4	TRBV2	TRBD1	.	14
TGTGCCAGCAGCCTCCAGGGTTTTCGGGACACTGAAGCTTTCTTT	CASSLQGFRDTEAFF	TRBJ1-1	TRBV6-1	.	.	15
TGCAGCGTTGTACAGCGGGAGGTCTACAATGAGCAGTTCTTC	CSVVQREVYNEQFF	TRBJ2-1	TRBV29-1	TRBD2	.	14
TGTGCCAGCAGTCCCCCCCCGGGACAGGGAGGCAATGAGCAGTTCTTC	CASSPPPGQGGNEQFF	TRBJ2-1	TRBV28	TRBD1	.	16
TGTGCCAGTAGTAGTCCGGGACAGGTTGCCTTCGAGCAGTACTTC	CASSSPGQVAFEQYF	TRBJ2-7	TRBV19	TRBD1	.	15
TGTGCTAGTGGTCCGGACAGGGGAGGTTACAATGAGCAGTTCTTC	CASGPDRGGYNEQFF	TRBJ2-1	TRBV12-5	TRBD1	.	15
TGTGCCATCAGTGATAGGGGAGTAGAGCAGCCCCAGCATTTT	CAISDRGVEQPQHF	TRBJ1-5	TRBV10-3	.	.	14